This is a list of T cell receptor beta chains from one sample in a study of CD8 T cells in ankylosing spondylitis. TCRdb processed the 5' RACE reads anew with MiXCR; each CDR3 protein has one entry. This sample has about 250,000 distinct CDR3 sequences, with roughly a third found just once. Material for sequencing was blood, either unsorted or a sorted T cell fraction (not recorded which). These receptors were collected from a male donor with ankylosing spondylitis or in good health (not recorded which). Both conserved end residues are part of each CDR3. D genes are given only for firm matches. A clone size is listed for some rows: how often the clone was seen (once, few, many), or a class if it is expanded.

CDR3 length	V gene	J gene	D gene	clone size	CDR3 protein	CDR3 DNA
12	TRBV20-1	TRBJ1-5	-	many	CSAQGGEQPQHF	TGCAGTGCGCAGGGAGGGGAACAGCCCCAGCATTTT
14	TRBV20-1	TRBJ2-7	TRBD1	-	CSARLRGRSYEQYF	TGCAGTGCTAGACTCAGGGGGAGATCCTACGAGCAGTACTTC
13	TRBV12-3/TRBV12-4	TRBJ1-2	TRBD1	few	CASSLAMYGTAEF	TGTGCCAGCAGTTTAGCGATGTACGGGACAGCCGAATTC
15	TRBV28	TRBJ2-5	TRBD2	-	CASSLSLAAQETQYF	TGTGCCAGCAGTTTATCGCTAGCGGCCCAAGAGACCCAGTACTTC
14	TRBV20-1	TRBJ2-7	-	few	CSAFRVQGHYEQYF	TGCAGTGCTTTTAGGGTGCAGGGCCATTACGAGCAGTACTTC
10	TRBV2	TRBJ1-2	-	-	CASQGIGYTF	TGTGCCAGTCAGGGTATTGGCTACACCTTC
11	TRBV29-1	TRBJ2-7	-	few	CSLGTLYEQYF	TGCAGTCTCGGGACTCTCTACGAGCAGTACTTC
12	TRBV5-1	TRBJ2-1	-	few	CASSNTHNEQFF	TGCGCCAGCAGCAACACACACAATGAGCAGTTCTTC
13	TRBV28	TRBJ2-7	-	-	CASSLGRENEQYF	TGTGCCAGCAGTTTGGGCCGGGAGAACGAGCAGTACTTC
14	TRBV10-1	TRBJ2-7	TRBD1	-	CASRDRDRDYEQYF	TGCGCCAGCAGAGACCGGGACAGAGATTACGAGCAGTACTTC
14	TRBV10-3	TRBJ2-2	-	-	CAISPGPNTGELFF	TGTGCCATCTCTCCAGGACCGAACACCGGGGAGCTGTTTTTT
14	TRBV6-5	TRBJ2-3	-	-	CASSYVGGRDTQYF	TGTGCCAGCAGTTACGTGGGGGGGCGAGATACGCAGTATTTT
15	TRBV4-1	TRBJ1-4	TRBD1	-	CASGDRVATNEKLFF	TGCGCCAGCGGGGACAGGGTTGCAACTAATGAAAAACTGTTTTTT
14	TRBV9	TRBJ2-7	TRBD2	few	CASSVERGVGEQYF	TGTGCCAGCAGCGTAGAACGGGGGGTCGGCGAGCAGTACTTC
17	TRBV20-1	TRBJ2-1	TRBD2	-	CSARSIAGGRKYNEQFF	TGCAGTGCTAGGTCGATAGCGGGGGGCCGAAAGTACAATGAGCAGTTCTTC
12	TRBV28	TRBJ1-2	-	-	CASSLVGHGYTF	TGTGCCAGCAGTTTAGTGGGGCATGGCTACACCTTC
12	TRBV29-1	TRBJ2-5	TRBD2	few	CSSGLARETQYF	TGCAGCTCCGGACTAGCAAGAGAGACCCAGTACTTC
15	TRBV20-1	TRBJ1-1	-	few	CSARGFAGVNTEAFF	TGCAGTGCTAGGGGGTTCGCAGGGGTGAACACTGAAGCTTTCTTT
18	TRBV20-1	TRBJ1-5	-	-	CSARGRQAGRFVNQPQHF	TGCAGTGCTAGAGGTCGACAGGCGGGGCGGTTCGTCAATCAGCCCCAGCATTTT
13	TRBV27	TRBJ2-1	-	-	CASSRQGGNEQFF	TGTGCCAGCAGTAGGCAGGGCGGGAATGAGCAGTTCTTC
13	TRBV15	TRBJ2-3	TRBD1	few	CATRTGPTDTQYF	TGTGCCACCCGGACAGGTCCCACAGATACGCAGTATTTT
15	TRBV28	TRBJ2-2	-	-	CASSLALGEAGELFF	TGTGCCAGCAGTTTGGCTCTCGGTGAGGCCGGGGAGCTGTTTTTT
16	TRBV14	TRBJ1-1	-	-	CASSPRLVTVNTEAFF	TGTGCCAGCAGCCCACGGTTAGTGACAGTGAACACTGAAGCTTTCTTT
14	TRBV5-1	TRBJ2-6	-	-	CASSFNSGANVLTF	TGCGCCAGCAGCTTCAACTCTGGGGCCAACGTCCTGACTTTC
13	TRBV20-1	TRBJ2-3	TRBD1	few	CSAPRQGGDTQYF	TGCAGTGCACCCAGACAGGGCGGAGATACGCAGTATTTT
13	TRBV3-1	TRBJ1-1	-	-	CASTNRMGTEAFF	TGTGCCAGCACCAACAGAATGGGCACTGAAGCTTTCTTT
11	TRBV20-1	TRBJ2-7	-	-	CSAVTEYEQYF	TGCAGTGCAGTGACAGAATACGAGCAGTACTTC
15	TRBV27	TRBJ2-2	TRBD2	-	CASSLSPGGTGELFF	TGTGCCAGCAGTTTATCGCCGGGGGGAACCGGGGAGCTGTTTTTT
15	TRBV7-9	TRBJ2-3	TRBD1	-	CASRLGQGIVNTQYF	TGTGCCAGCAGATTAGGACAGGGCATCGTAAATACGCAGTATTTT